The T cell receptor (beta chain) described here comes from a study of blood T cell repertoires in COVID-19. Study summary: Acute and convalescent COVID-19 samples came from the United States, Italy and Spain. T cells, B-cell-depleted T cells, or PBMCs provided the cDNA or gDNA that served as material.

Repertoires were generated with immunoSEQ multiplex PCR, while TCRdb's copy carries only in-frame clones and drops some. The table shows 55,000 to 70,000 clones, with 80% to 90% occurring only once. The V and J ends lost 7 bases and 5 bases, in that order; junction bases with no gene match: 7. CDR1 is SGHRS and CDR2 is YFSETQ in the germline V gene. The CDR3 is made up of 14 amino acids. Material for sequencing was peripheral blood. This receptor was identified in a woman under 30 with acute or convalescent COVID-19. This sequence joins TRBV5-1 and TRBJ2-2, with 8 positions matching TRBD1. The CDR3 reads CASADRGGTGELFF. The CDR3 DNA reads TGCGCCAGCGCCGACAGGGGAGGAACCGGGGAGCTGTTTTTT.